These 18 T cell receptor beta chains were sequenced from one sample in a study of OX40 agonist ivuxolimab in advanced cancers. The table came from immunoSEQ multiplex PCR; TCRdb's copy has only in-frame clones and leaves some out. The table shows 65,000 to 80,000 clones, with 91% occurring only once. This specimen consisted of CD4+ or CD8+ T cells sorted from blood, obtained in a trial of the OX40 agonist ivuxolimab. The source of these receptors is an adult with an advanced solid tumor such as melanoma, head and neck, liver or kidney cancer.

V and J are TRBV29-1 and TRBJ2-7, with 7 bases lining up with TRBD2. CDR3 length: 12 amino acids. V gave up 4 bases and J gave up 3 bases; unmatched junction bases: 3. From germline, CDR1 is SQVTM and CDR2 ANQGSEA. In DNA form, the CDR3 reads TGCAGCGTTGTTGGGGGGGTCTACGAGCAGTACTTC. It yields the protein CSVVGGVYEQYF.

This chain's CDR3 is CASSLRDSQETQYF. The CDR3 DNA reads TGTGCCAGCAGCTTGAGGGACAGTCAAGAGACCCAGTACTTC. The chain employs TRBV5-5 and TRBJ2-5; 7 nucleotides line up with TRBD1. CDR3 length: 14 amino acids. The germline V gene has CDR1 SGHKS and CDR2 YYEKEE (reference sequence). J was trimmed by 2 bases and V by 1 base; bases with no gene match: 2.

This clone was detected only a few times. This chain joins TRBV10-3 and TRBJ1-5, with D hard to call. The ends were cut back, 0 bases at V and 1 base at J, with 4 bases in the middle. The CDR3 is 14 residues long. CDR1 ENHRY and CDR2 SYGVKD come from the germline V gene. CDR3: CAISESRSNQPQHF. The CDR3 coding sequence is TGTGCCATCAGTGAGTCAAGGAGCAATCAGCCCCAGCATTTT.

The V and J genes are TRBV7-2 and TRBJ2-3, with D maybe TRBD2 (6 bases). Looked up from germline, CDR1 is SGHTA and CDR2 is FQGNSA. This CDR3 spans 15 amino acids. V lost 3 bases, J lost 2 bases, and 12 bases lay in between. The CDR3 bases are TGTGCCAGCAGCTTTAGCGGAACAGACACAGATACGCAGTATTTT. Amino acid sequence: CASSFSGTDTDTQYF.

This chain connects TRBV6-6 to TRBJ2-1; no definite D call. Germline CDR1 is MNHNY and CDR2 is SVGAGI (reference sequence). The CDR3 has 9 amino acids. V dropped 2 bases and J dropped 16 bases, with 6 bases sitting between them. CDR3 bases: TGTGCCAGCAGTTACGACGATTTCTTC. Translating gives CASSYDDFF.

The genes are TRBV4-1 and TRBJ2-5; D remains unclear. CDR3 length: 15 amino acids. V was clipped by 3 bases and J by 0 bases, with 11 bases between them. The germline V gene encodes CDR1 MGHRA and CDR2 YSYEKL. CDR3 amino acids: CASSQVEGHQETQYF. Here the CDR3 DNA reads TGCGCCAGCAGCCAGGTCGAAGGACACCAAGAGACCCAGTACTTC.

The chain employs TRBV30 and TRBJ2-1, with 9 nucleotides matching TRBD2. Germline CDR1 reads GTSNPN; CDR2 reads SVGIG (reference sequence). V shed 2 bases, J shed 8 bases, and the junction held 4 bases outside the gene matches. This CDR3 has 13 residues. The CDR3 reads CAWSSGRSHEQFF. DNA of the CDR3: TGTGCCTGGAGTAGCGGGAGGAGCCATGAGCAGTTCTTC.

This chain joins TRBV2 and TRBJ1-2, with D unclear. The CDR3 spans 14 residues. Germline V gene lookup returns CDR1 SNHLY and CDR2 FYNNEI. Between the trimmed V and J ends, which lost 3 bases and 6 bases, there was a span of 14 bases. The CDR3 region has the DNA TGTGCCAGCAGTGACCAACAGATCGAACATGGCTACACCTTC. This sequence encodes CASSDQQIEHGYTF.

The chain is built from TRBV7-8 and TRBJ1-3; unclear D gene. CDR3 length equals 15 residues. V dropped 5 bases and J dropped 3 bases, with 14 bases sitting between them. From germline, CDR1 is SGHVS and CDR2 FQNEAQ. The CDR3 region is CASSPSGVVGNTIYF. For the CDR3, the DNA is TGTGCCAGCAGCCCCAGTGGGGTCGTTGGAAACACCATATATTTT.

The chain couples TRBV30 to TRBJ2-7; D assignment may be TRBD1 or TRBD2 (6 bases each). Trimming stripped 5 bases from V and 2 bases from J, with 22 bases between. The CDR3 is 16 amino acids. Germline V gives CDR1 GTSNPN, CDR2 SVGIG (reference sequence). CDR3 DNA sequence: TGTGCCTGGGAGGAGGGGGGAACCTTCCTTCCCTACGAGCAGTACTTC. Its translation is CAWEEGGTFLPYEQYF. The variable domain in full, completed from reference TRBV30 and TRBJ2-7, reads SQTIHQWPATLVQPVGSPLSLECTVEGTSNPNLYWYRQAAGRGLQLLFYSVGIGQISSEVPQNLSASRPQDRQFILSSKKLLLSDSGFYLCAWEEGGTFLPYEQYFGPGTRLTVT.

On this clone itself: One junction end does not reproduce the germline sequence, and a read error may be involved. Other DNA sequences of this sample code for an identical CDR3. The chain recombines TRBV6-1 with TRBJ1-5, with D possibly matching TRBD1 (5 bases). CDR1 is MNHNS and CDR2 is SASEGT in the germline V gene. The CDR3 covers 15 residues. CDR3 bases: TGCGCCAGCAGTGAAGGGCCAGGGTGGCTTCAGCCCCAGCATTTT. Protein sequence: CASSEGPGWLQPQHF.

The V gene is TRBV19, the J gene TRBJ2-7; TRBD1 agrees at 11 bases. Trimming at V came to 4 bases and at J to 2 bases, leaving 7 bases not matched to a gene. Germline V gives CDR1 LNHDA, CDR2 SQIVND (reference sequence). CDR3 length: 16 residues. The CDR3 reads CASSRTPGQGAYEQYF. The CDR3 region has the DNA TGTGCCAGTAGTAGAACCCCGGGACAGGGGGCCTACGAGCAGTACTTC.

Here the CDR3 reads CAWSFTGGDGYTF. CDR3 bases: TGTGCCTGGAGTTTTACAGGGGGCGATGGCTACACCTTC. The V call is TRBV30, the J call TRBJ1-2, with 9 nucleotides matching TRBD1. The CDR3 is 13 amino acids. V gave up 2 bases and J gave up 6 bases; unmatched junction bases: 4. Germline V CDR1 and CDR2: GTSNPN, SVGIG (reference sequence).

CDR3 loop: CASSVSVEQYF. DNA for the CDR3: TGTGCCAGCAGCGTAAGCGTTGAGCAGTACTTC. The chain recombines TRBV9 with TRBJ2-7; D remains ambiguous. V shed 1 base and J shed 7 bases, with 6 bases lying between them. The CDR3 spans 11 residues. CDR1 is SGDLS and CDR2 is YYNGEE in the germline V gene.

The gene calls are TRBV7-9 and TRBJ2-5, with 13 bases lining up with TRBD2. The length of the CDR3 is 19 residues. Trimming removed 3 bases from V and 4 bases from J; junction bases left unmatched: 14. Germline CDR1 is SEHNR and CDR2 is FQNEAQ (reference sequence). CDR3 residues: CASSFLGLAGKSIRETQYF. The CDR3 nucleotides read TGTGCCAGCAGCTTCCTGGGACTAGCGGGAAAGTCAATCAGAGAGACCCAGTACTTC.

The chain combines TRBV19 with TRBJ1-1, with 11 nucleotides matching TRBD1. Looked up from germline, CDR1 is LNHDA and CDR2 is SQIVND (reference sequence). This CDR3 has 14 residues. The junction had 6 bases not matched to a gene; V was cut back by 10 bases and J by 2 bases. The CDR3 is CATADRGLNTEAFF. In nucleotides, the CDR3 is TGTGCCACCGCGGACAGGGGGCTTAACACTGAAGCTTTCTTT.

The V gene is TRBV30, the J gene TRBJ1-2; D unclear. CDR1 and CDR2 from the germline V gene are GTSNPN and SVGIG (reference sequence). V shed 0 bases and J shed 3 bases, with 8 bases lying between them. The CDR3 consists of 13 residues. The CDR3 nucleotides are TGTGCCTGGAGTGTACGCGGGGACTATGGCTACACCTTC. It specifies CAWSVRGDYGYTF.

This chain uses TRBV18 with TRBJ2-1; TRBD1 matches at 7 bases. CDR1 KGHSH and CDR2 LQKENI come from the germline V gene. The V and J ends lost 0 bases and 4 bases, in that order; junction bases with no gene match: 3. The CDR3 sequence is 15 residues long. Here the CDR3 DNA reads TGTGCCAGCTCACCACCGGGACAGCAATACAATGAGCAGTTCTTC. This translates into CASSPPGQQYNEQFF.